This T cell receptor beta chain was retrieved from a study of PD-1 blockade in classical Hodgkin lymphoma. Whole-study findings and limits: The drivers behind the repertoire differences, possibly disease activity or prior therapy, remain undefined. According to reports, newly diagnosed patients had lower baseline TCR diversity than healthy donors, and relapsed/refractory patients had lower baseline TCR diversity still.

Indicated time point: newly diagnosed, previously untreated cHL patient sample. Serving as comparison were PBMCs from newly diagnosed, untreated classical Hodgkin lymphoma, which were sequenced alongside the relapsed/refractory trial patients. Trimming took 1 base from V and 6 from J, leaving 6 bases between them. Germline V lookup: CDR1 SGHTA, CDR2 FQGTGA. The CDR3 consists of 13 residues. The data were produced by immunoSEQ multiplex PCR, yet TCRdb's version contains in-frame clones alone and is incomplete. Seen here are some 49,000 clones, just over 90% observed once, and the top ten hold under 5%. With respect to this clone: No antigen is known for it.

This receptor was identified in a human donor with classical Hodgkin lymphoma. Sequencing was performed on peripheral blood mononuclear cells (PBMCs). The V and J genes are TRBV7-3 and TRBJ2-2; the D is unclear. The CDR3 nucleotides are TGTGCCAGCAGCTTAAGAGGCCCCGGGGAGCTGTTTTTT. Protein sequence: CASSLRGPGELFF. The whole variable domain, remainder taken from reference TRBV7-3 and TRBJ2-2, is GAGVSQTPSNKVTEKGKYVELRCDPISGHTALYWYRQSLGQGPEFLIYFQGTGAADDSGLPNDRFFAVRPEGSVSTLKIQRTERGDSAVYLCASSLRGPGELFFGEGSRLTVL.